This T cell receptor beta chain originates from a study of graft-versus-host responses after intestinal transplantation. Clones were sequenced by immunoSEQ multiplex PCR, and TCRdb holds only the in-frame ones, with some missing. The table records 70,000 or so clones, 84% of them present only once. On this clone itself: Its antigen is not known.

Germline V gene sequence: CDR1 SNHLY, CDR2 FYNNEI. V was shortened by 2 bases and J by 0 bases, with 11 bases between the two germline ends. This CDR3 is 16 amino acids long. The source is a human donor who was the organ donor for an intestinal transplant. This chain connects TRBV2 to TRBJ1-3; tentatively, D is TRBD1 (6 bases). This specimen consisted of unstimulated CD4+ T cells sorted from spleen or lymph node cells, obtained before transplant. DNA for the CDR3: TGTGCCAGCAGTGAAATTGGACAGAGCTCTGGAAACACCATATATTTT. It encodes CASSEIGQSSGNTIYF. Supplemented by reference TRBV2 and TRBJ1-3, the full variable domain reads EPEVTQTPSHQVTQMGQEVILRCVPISNHLYFYWYRQILGQKVEFLVSFYNNEISEKSEIFDDQFSVERPDGSNFTLKIRSTKLEDSAMYFCASSEIGQSSGNTIYFGEGSWLTVV.